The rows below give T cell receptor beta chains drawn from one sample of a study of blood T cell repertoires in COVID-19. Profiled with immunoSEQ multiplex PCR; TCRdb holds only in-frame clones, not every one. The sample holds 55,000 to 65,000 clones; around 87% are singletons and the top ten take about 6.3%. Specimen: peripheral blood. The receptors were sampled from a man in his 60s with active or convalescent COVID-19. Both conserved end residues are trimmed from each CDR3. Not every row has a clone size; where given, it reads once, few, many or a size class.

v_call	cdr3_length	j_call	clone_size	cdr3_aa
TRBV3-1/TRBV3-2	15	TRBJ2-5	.	ASSLRRGGLSQETQY
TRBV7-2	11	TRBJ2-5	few	ASSLGLLETQY
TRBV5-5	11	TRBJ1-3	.	ASTNRSGNTIY
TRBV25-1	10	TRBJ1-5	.	ASRYSNQPQH
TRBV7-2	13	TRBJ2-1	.	ASSWGTSGSYEQF
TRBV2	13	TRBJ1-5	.	ASSRGQSGDQPQH
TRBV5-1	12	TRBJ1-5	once	ASSPQGNNQPQH
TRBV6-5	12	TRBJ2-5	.	ASSNRDTLETQY
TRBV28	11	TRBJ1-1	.	ASSLRGQSEAF
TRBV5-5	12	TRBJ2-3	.	ASSPGRGTDTQY
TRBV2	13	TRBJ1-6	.	ASSERQGNNSPLH
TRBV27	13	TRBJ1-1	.	ASSGPGQGNTEAF
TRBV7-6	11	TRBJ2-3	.	ASSPSRADTQY
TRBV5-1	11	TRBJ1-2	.	ASSFEGTYGYT
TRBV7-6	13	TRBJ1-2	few	ASSQAASANYGYT
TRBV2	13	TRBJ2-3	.	ASTEGLAGGRTQY
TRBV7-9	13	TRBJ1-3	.	ASSLQNAGRNTIY
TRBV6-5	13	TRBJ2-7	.	ASSYGGQGGYEQY
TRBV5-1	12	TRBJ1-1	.	ATSTKGAGTEAF
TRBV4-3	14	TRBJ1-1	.	ASSQDNELMSTEAF
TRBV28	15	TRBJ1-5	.	ASSSPAATGGNQPQH
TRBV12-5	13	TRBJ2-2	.	ASGTGVIDTGELF
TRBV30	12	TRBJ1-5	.	AWSAGTGNQPQH
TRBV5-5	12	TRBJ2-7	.	ASSLWERTYEQY
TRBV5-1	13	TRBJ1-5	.	ASSPGQGAQQPQH
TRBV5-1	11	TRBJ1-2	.	ASSRDFDYGYT
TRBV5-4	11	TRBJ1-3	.	ATGEGSGNTIY
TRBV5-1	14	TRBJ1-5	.	ASSPGTGGGNQPQH
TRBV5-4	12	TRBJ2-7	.	ASSLALSGRGQY
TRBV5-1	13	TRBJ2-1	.	ASSLDGTGGYEQF
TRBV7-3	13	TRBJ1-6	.	ASSLSGTGYSPLH
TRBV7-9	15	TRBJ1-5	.	ASSFSGAGLSNQPQH
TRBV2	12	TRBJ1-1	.	ASSEAGWRTEAF
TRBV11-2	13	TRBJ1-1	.	ASSSIMREGTEAF
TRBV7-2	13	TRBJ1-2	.	ASSSRTGGVYGYT
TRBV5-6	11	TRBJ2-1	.	ASTGISYNEQF
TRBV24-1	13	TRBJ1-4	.	ATSDKDRGREKLF
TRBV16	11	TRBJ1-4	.	ASDAGGVEKLF
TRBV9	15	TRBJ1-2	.	ASSLGIDSQLNYGYT
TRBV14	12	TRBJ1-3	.	ASRAGGGGNTIY
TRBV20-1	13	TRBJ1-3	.	SASSRLFSGNTIY
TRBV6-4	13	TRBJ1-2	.	ASSDDILGGNGYT
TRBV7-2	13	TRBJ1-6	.	ASSSRRGNNSPLH
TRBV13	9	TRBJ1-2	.	ASSAGTGKT
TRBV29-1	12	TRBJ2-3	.	SVEEDRAVDTQY
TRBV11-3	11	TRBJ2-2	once	ASSFGETGELF
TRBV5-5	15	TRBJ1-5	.	ASSPAFRTQTNQPQH
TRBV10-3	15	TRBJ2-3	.	AISARTSGVGTDTQY
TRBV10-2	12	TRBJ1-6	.	ASSVDRANSPLH
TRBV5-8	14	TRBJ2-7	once	ASSTGQGTVWDEQY
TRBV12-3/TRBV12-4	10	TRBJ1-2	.	ASSLQTYGYT
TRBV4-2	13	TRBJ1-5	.	ASSQDRGEGQPQH
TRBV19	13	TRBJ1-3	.	ASSTGQSSGNTIY
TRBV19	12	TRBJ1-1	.	ASSEPRVNTEAF
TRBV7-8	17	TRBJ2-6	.	ASSALDSGVSSGANVLT
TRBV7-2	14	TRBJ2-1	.	ASSLARAGARNEQF
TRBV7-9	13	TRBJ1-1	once	ETRGDRGPRTEAF
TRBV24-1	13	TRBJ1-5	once	ATSGGQGAGQPQH
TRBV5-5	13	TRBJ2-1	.	ASSFGQGVDNEQF